The clone carrying this T cell receptor (beta chain) came up a few times. The data derive from a study of blood T cells in healthy people across ages. A second PCR, run for roughly 7 to 11 cycles, used a sample-barcoded 5' primer plus a J-beta primer mix. TCRdb re-called the 5' RACE reads through MiXCR, storing one row per CDR3 protein. The table lists 800,000 or so distinct CDR3 sequences, approximately 25% of them singletons, with 3% to 4% in the top ten. The CDR3 is 15 amino acids. The V end was cut by 5 bases, the J end by 6 bases, with 20 bases between. Germline CDR1 and CDR2: LNHNV and YYDKDF (reference sequence). The data were also submitted as part of a second study, on T cells of mothers and their children.

Sequencing was carried out using blood. The TCR sequence derives from a boy younger than 18 in good health. This sequence joins TRBV15 and TRBJ2-7; possible D gene TRBD1, 6 bases. The CDR3 here is CATSFAGAGEREQYF. In DNA, the CDR3 is TGTGCCACCAGCTTTGCCGGGGCAGGGGAACGCGAGCAGTACTTC.